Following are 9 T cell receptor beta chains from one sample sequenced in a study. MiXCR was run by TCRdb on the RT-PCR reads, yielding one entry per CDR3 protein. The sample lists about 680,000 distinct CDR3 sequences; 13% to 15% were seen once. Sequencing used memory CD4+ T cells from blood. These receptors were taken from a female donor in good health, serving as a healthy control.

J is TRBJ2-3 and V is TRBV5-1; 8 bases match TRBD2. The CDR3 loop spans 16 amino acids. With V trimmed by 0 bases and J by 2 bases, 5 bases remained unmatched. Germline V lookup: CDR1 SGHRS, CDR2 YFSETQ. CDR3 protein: CASSLEVAGLTDTQYF. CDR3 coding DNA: TGCGCCAGCAGCTTGGAAGTAGCGGGGCTCACAGATACGCAGTATTTT.

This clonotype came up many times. Written as DNA, the CDR3 is TGTGCCAGCAGCTGGGACAGGGCCTCAATCCCGGGACTAGCGGACAATGAGCAGTTCTTC. Residues: CASSWDRASIPGLADNEQFF. The chain uses TRBV12-3 or TRBV12-4 and TRBJ2-1; TRBD2 aligns across 11 bases. CDR3 length: 20 amino acids. Trimming removed 6 bases from V and 5 bases from J; junction bases left unmatched: 21.

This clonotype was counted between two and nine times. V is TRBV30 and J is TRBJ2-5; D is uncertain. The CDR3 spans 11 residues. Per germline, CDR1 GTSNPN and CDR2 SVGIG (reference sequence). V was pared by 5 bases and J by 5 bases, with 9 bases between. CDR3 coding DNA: TGTGCCTGGTCCCAAGGGGAGACCCAGTACTTC. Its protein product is CAWSQGETQYF.

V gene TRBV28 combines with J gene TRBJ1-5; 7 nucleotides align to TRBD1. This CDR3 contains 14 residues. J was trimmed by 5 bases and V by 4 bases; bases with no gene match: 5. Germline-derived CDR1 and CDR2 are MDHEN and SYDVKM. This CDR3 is CASSSGQADQPQHF. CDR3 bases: TGTGCCAGCAGTTCCGGACAGGCCGATCAGCCCCAGCATTTT.

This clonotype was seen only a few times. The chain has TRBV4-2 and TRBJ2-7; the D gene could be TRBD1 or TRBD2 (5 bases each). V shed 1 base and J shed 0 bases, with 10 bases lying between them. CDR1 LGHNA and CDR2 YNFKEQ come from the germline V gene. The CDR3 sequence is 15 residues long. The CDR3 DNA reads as TGTGCCAGCAGCCAAGTTCGGGACCTCTCCTACGAGCAGTACTTC. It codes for CASSQVRDLSYEQYF.

In nucleotides, the CDR3 is TGTGCCACCAGCCGACAGGATTTTGGTGGCTACACCTTC. It specifies CATSRQDFGGYTF. The chain couples TRBV24-1 to TRBJ1-2; tentative D call: TRBD1 (6 bases). The germline CDR1 and CDR2 sequences are KGHDR and SFDVKD. The CDR3 has 13 residues. V lost 7 bases and J 7 bases, leaving 15 bases between the germline ends.

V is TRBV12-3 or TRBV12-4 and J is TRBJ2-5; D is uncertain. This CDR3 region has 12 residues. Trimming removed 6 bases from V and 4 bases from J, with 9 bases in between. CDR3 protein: CASSYFPETQYF. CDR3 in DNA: TGTGCCAGCAGCTATTTCCCAGAGACCCAGTACTTC.

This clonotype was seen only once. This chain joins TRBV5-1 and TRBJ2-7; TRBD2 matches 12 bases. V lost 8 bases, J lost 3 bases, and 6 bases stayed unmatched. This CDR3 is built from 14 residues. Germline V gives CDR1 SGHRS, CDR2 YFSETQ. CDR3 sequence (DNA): TGCGCCAGAAGCCTGGGACTAGCGGGCTACGAGCAGTACTTC. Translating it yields CARSLGLAGYEQYF. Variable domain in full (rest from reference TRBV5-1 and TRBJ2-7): KAGVTQTPRYLIKTRGQQVTLSCSPISGHRSVSWYQQTPGQGLQFLFEYFSETQRNKGNFPGRFSGRQFSNSRSEMNVSTLELGDSALYLCARSLGLAGYEQYFGPGTRLTVT.

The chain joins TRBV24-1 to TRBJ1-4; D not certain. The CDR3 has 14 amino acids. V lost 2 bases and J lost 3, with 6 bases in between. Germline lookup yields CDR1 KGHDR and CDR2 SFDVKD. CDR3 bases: TGTGCCACCAGTGATTCGGGCCCTAATGAAAAACTGTTTTTT. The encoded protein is CATSDSGPNEKLFF.